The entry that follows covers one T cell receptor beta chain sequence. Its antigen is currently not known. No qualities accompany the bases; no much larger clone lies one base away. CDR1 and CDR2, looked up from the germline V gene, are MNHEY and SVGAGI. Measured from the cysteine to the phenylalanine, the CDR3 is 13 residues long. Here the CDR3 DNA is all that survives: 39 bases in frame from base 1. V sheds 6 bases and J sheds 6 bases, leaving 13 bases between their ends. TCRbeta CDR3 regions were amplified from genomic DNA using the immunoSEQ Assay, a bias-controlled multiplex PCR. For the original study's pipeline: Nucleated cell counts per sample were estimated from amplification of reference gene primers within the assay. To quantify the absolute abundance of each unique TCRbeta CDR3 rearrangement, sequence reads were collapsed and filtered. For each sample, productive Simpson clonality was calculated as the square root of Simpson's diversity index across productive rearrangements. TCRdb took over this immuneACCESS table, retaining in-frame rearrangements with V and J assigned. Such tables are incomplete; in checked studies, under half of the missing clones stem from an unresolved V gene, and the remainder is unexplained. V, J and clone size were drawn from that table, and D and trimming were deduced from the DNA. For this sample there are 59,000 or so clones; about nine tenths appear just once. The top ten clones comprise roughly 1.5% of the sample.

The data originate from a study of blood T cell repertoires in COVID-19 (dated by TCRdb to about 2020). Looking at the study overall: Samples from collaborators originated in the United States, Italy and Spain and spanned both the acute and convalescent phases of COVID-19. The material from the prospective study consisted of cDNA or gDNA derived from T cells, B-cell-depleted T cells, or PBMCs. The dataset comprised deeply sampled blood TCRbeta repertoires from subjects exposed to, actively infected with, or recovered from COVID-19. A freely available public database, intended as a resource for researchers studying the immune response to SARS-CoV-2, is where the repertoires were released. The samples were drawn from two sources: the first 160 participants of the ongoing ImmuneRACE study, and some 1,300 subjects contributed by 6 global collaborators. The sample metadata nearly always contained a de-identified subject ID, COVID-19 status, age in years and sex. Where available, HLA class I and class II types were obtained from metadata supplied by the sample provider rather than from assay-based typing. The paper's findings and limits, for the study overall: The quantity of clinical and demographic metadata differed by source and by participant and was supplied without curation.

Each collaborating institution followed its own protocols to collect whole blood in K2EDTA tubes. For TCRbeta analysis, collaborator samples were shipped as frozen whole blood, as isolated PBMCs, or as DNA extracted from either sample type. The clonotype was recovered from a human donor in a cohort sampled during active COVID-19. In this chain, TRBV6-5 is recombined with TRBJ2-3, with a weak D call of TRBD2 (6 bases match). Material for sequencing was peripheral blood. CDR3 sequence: CASSLTSSDTQYF. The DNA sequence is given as TGTGCCAGCAGCCTGACTAGTTCGGATACGCAGTATTTT.